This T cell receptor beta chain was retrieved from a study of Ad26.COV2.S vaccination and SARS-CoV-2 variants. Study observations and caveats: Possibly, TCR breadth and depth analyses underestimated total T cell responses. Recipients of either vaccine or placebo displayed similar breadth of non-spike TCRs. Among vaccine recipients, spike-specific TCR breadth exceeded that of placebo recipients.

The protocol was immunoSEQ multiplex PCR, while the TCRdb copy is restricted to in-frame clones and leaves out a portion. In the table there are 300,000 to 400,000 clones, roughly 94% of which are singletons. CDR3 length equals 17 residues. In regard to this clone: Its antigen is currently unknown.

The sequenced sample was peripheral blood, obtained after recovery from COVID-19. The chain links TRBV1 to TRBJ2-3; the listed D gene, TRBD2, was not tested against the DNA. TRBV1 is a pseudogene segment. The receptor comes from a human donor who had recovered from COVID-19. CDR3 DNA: TGCACCAGCAGCCAAGATTGGGGACTACCCTTCACAGATACGCAGTATTTT. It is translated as CTSSQDWGLPFTDTQYF.